The 5 T cell receptor beta chains below all came from one sample that was sequenced in a study of T-cell memory formation after mild COVID-19. From the 5' RACE reads, TCRdb called clonotypes with MiXCR, one entry per CDR3 protein. The data contain some 350,000 distinct CDR3 sequences, more than 15% of them singletons. The sample was PBMCs or a T cell subset sorted from them (not recorded which). The receptors shown here come from a man between 18 and 29 years old who had mild COVID-19 (a few samples of this study predate the infection). Cell type and time point are not known.

The rearrangement links TRBV4-1 to TRBJ2-6, with 7 bases fitting TRBD1. This CDR3 has 18 amino acids. CDR1 and CDR2 (germline): MGHRA, YSYEKL. Germline trimming cut 2 bases from V and 0 bases from J; bases unmatched to any gene: 7. CDR3 in amino acids: CASSQYGGQISGANVLTF. In DNA form, the CDR3 reads TGCGCCAGCAGCCAATATGGGGGACAGATCTCTGGGGCCAACGTCCTGACTTTC.

In its sample, this clonotype was seen once. This rearrangement joins TRBV7-2 to TRBJ1-4; possible D gene TRBD1, 5 bases. This CDR3 contains 16 residues. Looked up from germline, CDR1 is SGHTA and CDR2 is FQGNSA. V lost 3 bases and J 8 bases, leaving 19 bases between the germline ends. As DNA, the CDR3 is TGTGCCAGCAGCTTTAGAAGGACAAACCCTGGCGAAAAACTGTTTTTT. This encodes CASSFRRTNPGEKLFF.

This clonotype was seen a handful of times. The gene calls are TRBV28 and TRBJ1-1; no clear D. This CDR3 is built from 15 residues. V dropped 8 bases and J dropped 3 bases, with 19 bases sitting between them. The germline gives CDR1 MDHEN, CDR2 SYDVKM. The CDR3: CASREWGGSDTEAFF. The CDR3 DNA reads TGTGCCAGCCGGGAGTGGGGAGGAAGCGACACTGAAGCTTTCTTT.

This clonotype was counted ten times or more. The chain carries TRBV10-3 and TRBJ2-1; 11 bases are a match to TRBD1. There are 17 residues in the CDR3. Looked up from germline, CDR1 is ENHRY and CDR2 is SYGVKD. V trimming: 5 bases; J trimming: 0 bases; junction bases outside the gene matches: 6. CDR3 amino acids: CAISSSGTGGSYNEQFF. In nucleotides, the CDR3 is TGTGCCATCAGTTCCTCCGGGACAGGGGGCTCCTACAATGAGCAGTTCTTC.

This clonotype was counted ten times or more. This chain links TRBV5-1 with TRBJ2-1, with D unclear. Trimming took 1 base from V and 0 from J, leaving 8 bases between them. This CDR3 is 15 amino acids long. The germline V gene has CDR1 SGHRS and CDR2 YFSETQ. The CDR3 DNA reads TGCGCCAGCAGCTTGCAGAGGAGCTCCTACAATGAGCAGTTCTTC. This sequence encodes CASSLQRSSYNEQFF.